This TCR beta chain stems from a study of graft-versus-host responses after intestinal transplantation (dated by TCRdb to about 2021). Turning to the overall study: The transplants that recipients received were multivisceral, liver-intestinal, or isolated intestinal. Instead of going to the commercial service, samples from a few later patients were sequenced in-house on an Illumina MiSeq and processed with MiXCR. A peak of at least 4% donor T cells among recipient peripheral blood mononuclear cells was the definition used for donor T cell macrochimerism. Bulk TCR-beta CDR3 sequencing was used to track graft-versus-host and host-versus-graft alloreactive T cell clones in the graft, circulation and bone marrow after intestinal transplantation. To identify alloreactive clones, pre-transplant mixed lymphocyte reaction products were sequenced and compared with unstimulated pre-transplant donor and recipient T cells. Anti-thymocyte globulin induction was given to all recipients, followed by maintenance tacrolimus and steroids for approximately 3 years. The cohort enrolled about two dozen intestinal transplant recipients including one retransplant, and a few patients lacking pretransplant specimens were excluded. Study-wide findings and limitations: Conclusions were limited by the relatively low number and heterogeneity of intestinal transplant patients. In the allografts of patients with donor T cell macrochimerism, GvH to HvG T cell clonal ratios were high. GvH clones were detected in recipient bone marrow, and some of these GvH clones were observed earlier in ileal mucosa or blood, consistent with an intestinal mucosal origin. Early after transplant, peak levels of circulating GvH clones were associated with declines in HvG clones.

What the time point label conveys for this sample: cells obtained before transplantation from donor or recipient. In mixed lymphocyte reactions, some 200,000 CFSE-labeled pre-transplant responders were plated with some 200,000 irradiated violet-dye-labeled stimulators and cultured for 6 days. After the mixed lymphocyte reaction, proliferating CD3+CD4+CFSE-low and CD3+CD8+CFSE-low responder cells were FACS-sorted on a BD Influx sorter. Per the germline V gene, SNHLY is the CDR1 and FYNNEI is the CDR2. V sheds 5 bases and J sheds 2 bases, leaving 10 bases between their ends. From its cysteine to its phenylalanine, the CDR3 spans 14 amino acids. Only the CDR3 DNA stays, 42 bases, in frame from base 1. The library was built by means of the immunoSEQ multiplex PCR assay. For most patients, genomic DNA was isolated with the Qiagen DNeasy Blood and Tissue Kit and shipped frozen to Adaptive Biotechnologies for TCR sequencing. Adaptive Biotechnologies carried out high-throughput TCR-beta CDR3 sequencing of genomic DNA for most patients. Processing in the source paper ran as follows. Adaptive's ImmunoSEQ software was the source of the TCR sequencing data for 15 to 20 patients, while a few other patients were processed with MiXCR and VDJtools. To correct CD4 versus CD8 sorting errors, any sequence found in both subsets at a frequency ratio below 5:1 was removed. Because the origin of CDR3 nucleotide sequences shared between donor and recipient could not be assigned, those sequences were removed. To be classed as alloreactive, a clone needed at least 2-fold expansion over unstimulated cells and a minimum CFSE-low frequency of 0.002% (template counts) or 0.001% (read counts). Mappable clones were those detected in sequenced pre-transplant spleen, lymph node, or MLR CFSE-low populations of the donor or recipient. The cumulative frequency of alloreactive clones was calculated as a percentage of all sequences, weighted by copy number. Held by TCRdb, this immuneACCESS table contains in-frame sequences only and omits some clones. Under half of the omission traces to an unresolved V gene where checked; the cause of the rest is unknown. The D gene and trimming were derived from the DNA, and the V and J assignments and clone size from that table. For this sample the table gives thousands of clones, of which over 25% were detected only once. Jointly, the top ten make up 4.5% to 6% of the sample.

Worth noting for this clone: Base quality data are lacking; no much larger clone is found one base away.

The sequencing here drew on alloreactive CD4+ T cells from a mixed lymphocyte reaction culture, taken before intestinal transplant. The cell subset or site label corresponds to: CFSE-low proliferating T cells sorted from approximately six-day pre-transplant mixed lymphocyte reaction (GvH or HvG direction). The clonotype originates from a human patient who received an intestinal transplant. The receptor chain draws on TRBV2 and TRBJ1-5; the D gene cannot be resolved reliably. The nucleotide sequence is given as TGTGCCAGCAGTCCCCTCGTTGGCAATCAGCCCCAGCATTTT. Protein translation: CASSPLVGNQPQHF.